A selection of T cell receptor beta chains follows, all from one sample in a study of blood T cells in healthy people across ages. MiXCR, run by TCRdb on the 5' RACE reads, gives a single entry per CDR3 protein. Among fewer than 800,000 distinct CDR3 sequences, about half were seen once, and the ten largest hold about 32%. The sample taken for sequencing was blood. The origin of the receptors is a woman aged 55-69 years in good health. CDR3s include the opening cysteine and the closing phenylalanine or tryptophan. A D gene is named only where the DNA matches it firmly. The size of a clone is reported for some rows only, either as once, few or many, or as a class for expanded clones.

CDR3 DNA	CDR3 protein	D gene	clone size	V gene	J gene
TGTGCCAGCAGCGCGCCGGGACAGGGGGACAATGAGCAGTTCTTC	CASSAPGQGDNEQFF	TRBD1	NA	TRBV7-3	TRBJ2-1
TGCGCCAGCAGCCAAGGCCGGGACAGCACTTCCTACGAGCAGTACTTC	CASSQGRDSTSYEQYF	TRBD1	few	TRBV4-1	TRBJ2-7
TGTGCCAGCAGCCCCCGGGGGGTAGCGGTTTACAATGAGCAGTTCTTC	CASSPRGVAVYNEQFF	TRBD2	few	TRBV9	TRBJ2-1
TGTGCCAGCAGTGAGTGGGGTGATCACAATGAGCAGTTCTTC	CASSEWGDHNEQFF	NA	NA	TRBV25-1	TRBJ2-1
TGTGCCAGCAGCTTTCTGACGGTCCAAGAGACCCAGTACTTC	CASSFLTVQETQYF	NA	few	TRBV7-9	TRBJ2-5
TGCAGCGTTGAGATAGCAGACAAGAACACCGGGGAGCTGTTTTTT	CSVEIADKNTGELFF	NA	NA	TRBV29-1	TRBJ2-2
TGCAGTGCATGGACAGGGTTTGGCTATGGCTACACCTTC	CSAWTGFGYGYTF	TRBD1	NA	TRBV20-1	TRBJ1-2
TGTGCCAGCAGTTTGAAGTCAGGCGCTAACTATGGCTACACCTTC	CASSLKSGANYGYTF	NA	NA	TRBV28	TRBJ1-2
TGTGCCAGCTCACCAGCACTCTACGAGCAGTACTTC	CASSPALYEQYF	NA	few	TRBV18	TRBJ2-7
TGCAGCGTTGAGGGTACTAGCGAGACTTCGGAGCAGTTCTTC	CSVEGTSETSEQFF	TRBD2	few	TRBV29-1	TRBJ2-1
TGCGCCAGCAACCAAGAGCCTCGCTCTGGGGCCAACGTCCTGACTTTC	CASNQEPRSGANVLTF	NA	NA	TRBV4-3	TRBJ2-6
TGTGCCATCAGTGAGCCGCGGTTCAACTCCGAGCAGTACTTC	CAISEPRFNSEQYF	NA	few	TRBV10-3	TRBJ2-7
TGCAGTGCTTCTAGTTTGAGTGGGGCCAACGTCCTGACTTTC	CSASSLSGANVLTF	NA	few	TRBV20-1	TRBJ2-6
TGCGCCAGCAGTTCTAACAAACCGGGAGCCTATGGCTACACCTTC	CASSSNKPGAYGYTF	NA	few	TRBV5-1	TRBJ1-2
TGTGCCAGCAGTATTTTAGACAGAAGAGCCAAAAACATTCAGTACTTC	CASSILDRRAKNIQYF	NA	few	TRBV28	TRBJ2-4
TGTGCCAGCAGCTTACTTGGACAGGGCGGGCATGAAAAACTGTTTTTT	CASSLLGQGGHEKLFF	TRBD1	NA	TRBV7-2	TRBJ1-4
TGTGCCAGCAGTTACCAGACAGAAAATGAGCAGTTCTTC	CASSYQTENEQFF	NA	NA	TRBV6-6	TRBJ2-1
TGTGCCAGCAGTGACGAAGGGACAGATACGCAGTATTTT	CASSDEGTDTQYF	NA	NA	TRBV2	TRBJ2-3
TGTGCCAGCAGCGGATATCAGGGGGCGAAGTACGAGCAGTACTTC	CASSGYQGAKYEQYF	TRBD1	NA	TRBV7-6	TRBJ2-7
TGTGCCAGCAGTCCCCCCTCCTTTAGCGGGAGAACCTACAATGAGCAGTACTTC	CASSPPSFSGRTYNEQYF	TRBD2	NA	TRBV12-3/TRBV12-4	TRBJ2-7
TGCAGTGCTAGCCACCCCGCGGCGGGCGAGCAGTACTTC	CSASHPAAGEQYF	NA	NA	TRBV20-1	TRBJ2-7
TGTGCCAGCAGTTTAGGGACAGGGGGGGAAGCTTTCTTT	CASSLGTGGEAFF	TRBD1	few	TRBV27	TRBJ1-1
TGCAGCGCCGGACCGGGACAGGGTGCCTACGAGCAGTACTTC	CSAGPGQGAYEQYF	TRBD1	NA	TRBV29-1	TRBJ2-7
TGTGCCAGCAGTTTATCAAGGCTAGCGGGGAGCAATGAGCAGTTCTTC	CASSLSRLAGSNEQFF	TRBD2	NA	TRBV28	TRBJ2-1
TGTGCCAGCAGCTTAGATACCAACGAGCAGTACTTC	CASSLDTNEQYF	NA	few	TRBV7-8	TRBJ2-7
TGTGCCAGCAGTTTAGAGGCCGACGCCTACGAGCAGTACTTC	CASSLEADAYEQYF	NA	few	TRBV27	TRBJ2-7